The clone carrying this TCR beta chain has only a few counts. Its antigen is not known. Germline and junction disagree at one end, which may indicate a read error. This specimen comes from a study of blood T cells in healthy people across ages. Alongside a J-beta primer mix, a sample-barcoded 5' primer served in a second PCR lasting about 7 to 11 cycles. The yield of each sample was at least 2.5 million CDR3-containing paired-end reads. TCRdb reanalysed the 5' RACE reads using MiXCR and keeps one entry per CDR3 protein. The table has 630,000 or so distinct CDR3 sequences, approximately 30% seen once; the top ten hold approximately 14%. Study-level findings and limits: There was no known CMV status for donors, so expanded clonotype changes were possibly confounded.

Germline CDR1 SGHDT, CDR2 YYEEEE. CDR3 size: 15 residues. Sequences were obtained from blood. This receptor was obtained from a woman over 75 in good health. This chain uses TRBV5-6 with TRBJ1-2, with D possibly TRBD1 on 5 matching bases. CDR3 DNA sequence: TGTGCCAGCGGCTTGAATTCCCCGGGGGACTATGGCTACACCTTC. Amino acids: CASGLNSPGDYGYTF.